The present TCR beta chain was sequenced within a study of T cell therapy after organ transplantation. The wider study: T cell doses, up to 6, came every 2 weeks; follow-up lasted roughly 30 weeks. Blood for the long-term post-therapy sample came 20 to 29 weeks after therapy.

Time point specified: 20-29 weeks after completion of therapy. Overall study results and limits: Nonresponder repertoires showed strong pretherapy expansions, barely changing post-therapy.

From germline, CDR1 is MNHEY and CDR2 SMNVEV (reference sequence). J gave up 2 bases and V 6 bases, and 8 bases lay outside the gene matches. The CDR3 sequence is 15 residues long. Measured with immunoSEQ multiplex PCR; TCRdb has only the in-frame clones, and not every one. The sample yields about 17,000 clones, about 85% seen once. About this clone itself: Its specificity is unknown.

The clonotype comes from a human patient who had received a solid organ transplant and had CMV disease. T cells may partly derive from the graft donor. The chain links TRBV27 to TRBJ1-2; 8 bases are shared with TRBD1. The material sequenced was CD8+ T cells from blood, taken after autologous CMV-specific T cell therapy. As DNA, the CDR3 is TGTGCCAGCAGCTGGACAGGGTACGACAACTATGGCTACACCTTC. Its protein is CASSWTGYDNYGYTF.